A single sample gave rise to the 26 T cell receptor beta chains below, sequenced in a study of cytomegalovirus exposure and HLA in healthy donors. PCR amplification relied on 60 Vbeta primers (plus 13 Jbeta primers). Clones were read by immunoSEQ multiplex PCR, and TCRdb kept only the in-frame ones, dropping some. Among 150,000 or so clones listed, 74% were seen once. Sequencing was performed on PBMCs. The receptor set was obtained from a man younger than 35 in good health and CMV-seropositive.

This chain joins TRBV19 and TRBJ2-6; a possible D gene is TRBD1 (5 bases). The CDR3 length is 16 residues. Germline V gives CDR1 LNHDA, CDR2 SQIVND (reference sequence). V was shortened by 7 bases and J by 4 bases, with 17 bases between the two germline ends. The CDR3 here is CASTLSRGEGANVLTF. DNA for the CDR3: TGTGCCAGTACCCTCTCAAGGGGCGAAGGGGCCAACGTCCTGACTTTC.

The chain recombines TRBV27 with TRBJ2-7; 10 bases are a match to TRBD2. V was pared by 7 bases and J by 6 bases, with 6 bases of the junction left unmatched. CDR3 size: 13 residues. Germline CDR1 is MNHEY and CDR2 is SMNVEV (reference sequence). CDR3 residues: CASTSSGRGEQYF. CDR3 sequence (DNA): TGTGCCAGCACCTCGAGCGGGAGGGGCGAGCAGTACTTC.

This sequence joins TRBV27 and TRBJ2-1, with TRBD1 identical over 9 bases. The germline V gene has CDR1 MNHEY and CDR2 SMNVEV (reference sequence). V was pared by 7 bases and J by 10 bases, with 23 bases of the junction left unmatched. The length of the CDR3 is 18 residues. The CDR3 DNA follows: TGTGCCAGCAACCCGTCGAGCCGCGGGACAGGGTATTTGGTCGAGCAGTTCTTC. It codes for CASNPSSRGTGYLVEQFF.

The chain employs TRBV28 and TRBJ2-5; D is unresolved. Trimming pared 4 bases from V and 2 bases from J, leaving 5 bases between. This CDR3 contains 12 residues. Per germline, CDR1 MDHEN and CDR2 SYDVKM. In DNA form, the CDR3 reads TGTGCCAGCAGTTCGGAGCAAGAGACCCAGTACTTC. Translating it yields CASSSEQETQYF.

The CDR3 DNA sequence: TGTGCCAGCAGCCCTCTGGGCGGGAGGGGTACAGATACGCAGTATTTT. Its translation: CASSPLGGRGTDTQYF. The rearrangement uses TRBV9 and TRBJ2-3, with TRBD2 matching 9 bases. With 4 bases clipped from V and 3 bases from J, the junction kept 9 bases outside the gene matches. Per the germline V gene, CDR1 is SGDLS and CDR2 is YYNGEE. The CDR3 consists of 16 residues.

The chain's CDR3 is CASSLDRQATYEQYF. The CDR3 DNA is TGTGCCAGCAGCTTAGATCGACAGGCGACCTACGAGCAGTACTTC. This chain connects TRBV11-2 to TRBJ2-7; TRBD1 is a possible D gene (6 bases). The germline V and J ends were trimmed by 0 bases and 2 bases, with 11 bases remaining between them. The CDR3 loop spans 15 amino acids. Germline CDR1 and CDR2: SGHAT and FQNNGV.

This chain uses TRBV5-6 with TRBJ2-5; no definite D call. Germline V gives CDR1 SGHDT, CDR2 YYEEEE. V lost 4 bases to trimming and J lost 2 bases, with 9 bases between them. The CDR3 is 13 residues long. CDR3 DNA sequence: TGTGCCAGCAGCCGAGGAACTCAAGAGACCCAGTACTTC. This sequence encodes CASSRGTQETQYF.

The CDR3 nucleotides read TGCGCCAGCAGCCAAGACAGGGGGGTGGGTCAGCCCCAGCATTTT. Its translation: CASSQDRGVGQPQHF. The V gene is TRBV4-3, the J gene TRBJ1-5; the match to TRBD1 covers 7 bases. The germline V gene has CDR1 LGHNA and CDR2 YSLEER. The V gene end was trimmed by 0 bases and the J gene end by 6 bases; junction bases not matched to a gene: 5. This CDR3 contains 15 residues.

The CDR3 coding sequence is TGTGCCAGCAGTTTAACTTATCTTCCGGGACAGGGTGACTCACCCCTCCACTTT. This translates into CASSLTYLPGQGDSPLHF. This chain joins TRBV27 and TRBJ1-6; TRBD1 matches at 9 bases. Trimming removed 2 bases from V and 10 bases from J; junction bases left unmatched: 15. CDR1 is MNHEY, CDR2 SMNVEV, per germline (reference sequence). The CDR3 is made up of 18 amino acids.

V and J are TRBV9 and TRBJ1-1; a possible D gene is TRBD1 (5 bases). With 0 bases removed from V and 0 bases from J, the gap between germline ends came to 6 bases. Germline V gene data show CDR1 as SGDLS and CDR2 as YYNGEE. CDR3 size: 14 residues. The chain's CDR3 is CASSVDRLNTEAFF. The CDR3 DNA is TGTGCCAGCAGCGTAGACAGGCTGAACACTGAAGCTTTCTTT.

This clone was recorded a few times. The gene calls are TRBV5-1 and TRBJ2-1; the match to TRBD1 covers 7 bases. V trimming: 3 bases; J trimming: 6 bases; junction bases outside the gene matches: 9. From germline, CDR1 is SGHRS and CDR2 YFSETQ. CDR3 length: 15 residues. CDR3 region: CASSWTGALGNEQFF. The CDR3 coding sequence is TGCGCCAGCAGCTGGACAGGAGCTCTCGGCAATGAGCAGTTCTTC.

The chain combines TRBV28 with TRBJ2-3, with 7 bases lining up with TRBD2. The germline V gene has CDR1 MDHEN and CDR2 SYDVKM. The CDR3 is made up of 18 amino acids. J gave up 1 base and V 0 bases, and 10 bases lay outside the gene matches. The CDR3 sequence: CASSLWRRASGRTDTQYF. DNA of the CDR3: TGTGCCAGCAGTTTATGGAGGAGGGCTAGCGGTCGCACAGATACGCAGTATTTT.

This chain uses TRBV11-3 with TRBJ2-7; 7 positions agree with TRBD1. Unmatched junction bases numbered 5, after V lost 3 bases and J lost 0 bases. CDR1 is SGHNT and CDR2 is YENEEA in the germline V gene. CDR3 length: 15 amino acids. This chain's CDR3 is CASSFSGTDSYEQYF. CDR3 coding DNA: TGTGCCAGCAGCTTCTCAGGGACAGACTCCTACGAGCAGTACTTC.

The CDR3 is CASSIVGVSLNTGELFF. The CDR3 region has the DNA TGTGCCAGTAGTATAGTCGGGGTCTCCCTGAACACCGGGGAGCTGTTTTTT. The chain uses TRBV19 and TRBJ2-2; TRBD2 is a possible D gene (5 bases). Per the germline V gene, CDR1 is LNHDA and CDR2 is SQIVND (reference sequence). This CDR3 is built from 17 residues. Trimming removed 1 base at V and 1 base at J, with 13 bases between.

This chain connects TRBV4-3 to TRBJ1-1, with no clear D. The germline CDR1 and CDR2 sequences are LGHNA and YSLEER. There are 16 residues in the CDR3. V lost 4 bases and J lost 0, with 15 bases in between. DNA for the CDR3: TGCGCCAGCAGCCTCAATACCGAGGGTCTGAACACTGAAGCTTTCTTT. Translated, it gives CASSLNTEGLNTEAFF.

The rearrangement joins TRBV5-6 to TRBJ2-1; perhaps TRBD1 as D (5 bases). Germline-derived CDR1 and CDR2 are SGHDT and YYEEEE. V shed 3 bases and J shed 4 bases, with 11 bases lying between them. This CDR3 spans 14 amino acids. The CDR3 sequence: CASSSWTTYNEQFF. Here the CDR3 DNA reads TGTGCCAGCAGCTCGTGGACAACGTACAATGAGCAGTTCTTC.

J is TRBJ1-4 and V is TRBV11-2; TRBD1 matches 11 bases. The germline V gene has CDR1 SGHAT and CDR2 FQNNGV. The V gene end was trimmed by 1 base and the J gene end by 12 bases; junction bases not matched to a gene: 1. This CDR3 contains 13 residues. The CDR3 bases are TGTGCCAGCAGCTTAGGGACAGGGGGCGAACTGTTTTTT. Translating gives CASSLGTGGELFF.

V gene TRBV5-1 combines with J gene TRBJ2-1; 9 bases align to TRBD1. The CDR3 extends over 15 amino acids. Looked up from germline, CDR1 is SGHRS and CDR2 is YFSETQ. Germline trimming cut 3 bases from V and 3 bases from J; bases unmatched to any gene: 4. The CDR3 DNA reads as TGCGCCAGCAGCTCCCCGGGACAGGGCTACAATGAGCAGTTCTTC. Translation: CASSSPGQGYNEQFF.

The rearrangement links TRBV9 to TRBJ2-7; 7 positions match TRBD1. CDR1 SGDLS and CDR2 YYNGEE come from the germline V gene. CDR3 length: 14 residues. Trimming removed 3 bases from V and 3 bases from J; junction bases left unmatched: 6. The DNA of the CDR3 is TGTGCCAGCAGCGGGAGGACAGGAGACTACGAGCAGTACTTC. Its translation: CASSGRTGDYEQYF. Using reference TRBV9 and TRBJ2-7 for the parts outside the CDR3, the full variable domain is DSGVTQTPKHLITATGQRVTLRCSPRSGDLSVYWYQQSLDQGLQFLIQYYNGEERAKGNILERFSAQQFPDLHSELNLSSLELGDSALYFCASSGRTGDYEQYFGPGTRLTVT.

This clone was counted once. The chain joins TRBV19 to TRBJ1-1; perhaps TRBD1 as D (5 bases). Per germline, CDR1 LNHDA and CDR2 SQIVND (reference sequence). The CDR3 is 16 residues long. Trimming removed 6 bases from V and 3 bases from J, with 20 bases in between. CDR3 nucleotide sequence: TGTGCCAGTAGCCCCACGGGGGTTGTAATGGACACTGAAGCTTTCTTT. This codes for CASSPTGVVMDTEAFF.

The chain couples TRBV9 to TRBJ1-1, with 7 bases aligning to TRBD1. The germline V gene has CDR1 SGDLS and CDR2 YYNGEE. The J segment lost 4 bases and the V segment lost 4 bases, leaving 7 bases of the junction unmatched. This CDR3 contains 14 residues. The DNA for the CDR3 is TGTGCCAGCAGCCATACAGGGGTCGGCACTGAAGCTTTCTTT. Protein product: CASSHTGVGTEAFF. Complete variable domain (other parts from reference TRBV9 and TRBJ1-1): DSGVTQTPKHLITATGQRVTLRCSPRSGDLSVYWYQQSLDQGLQFLIQYYNGEERAKGNILERFSAQQFPDLHSELNLSSLELGDSALYFCASSHTGVGTEAFFGQGTRLTVV.

V and J are TRBV18 and TRBJ2-2; a possible D gene is TRBD1 (6 bases). V dropped 1 base and J dropped 0 bases, with 9 bases sitting between them. The germline V gene has CDR1 KGHSH and CDR2 LQKENI. CDR3 length: 16 amino acids. CDR3: CASSPQQGSNTGELFF. The CDR3 region has the DNA TGTGCCAGCTCACCACAACAGGGCTCGAACACCGGGGAGCTGTTTTTT.

The V and J genes are TRBV21-1 and TRBJ1-2. TRBV21-1 is a pseudogene segment. This CDR3 region has 16 residues. CDR3 residues: CASSITGMGGFYGYTF. The DNA of the CDR3 is TGTGCCAGCAGCATTACAGGGATGGGGGGGTTCTATGGCTACACCTTC.

The rearrangement joins TRBV28 to TRBJ1-2, with D maybe TRBD1 (6 bases). Trimming removed 8 bases at V and 4 bases at J, with 26 bases between. Germline V CDR1 and CDR2: MDHEN, SYDVKM. There are 17 residues in the CDR3. Written as DNA, the CDR3 is TGTGCCAGCCACCCTGCCGGGACACAGAAGACTTTCTATGGCTACACCTTC. Its translation: CASHPAGTQKTFYGYTF.

This clone showed up just once. The chain is built from TRBV27 and TRBJ2-5; tentatively, D is TRBD1 (6 bases). The germline V gene encodes CDR1 MNHEY and CDR2 SMNVEV (reference sequence). With 5 bases removed from V and 4 bases from J, the gap between germline ends came to 14 bases. The CDR3 spans 14 residues. CDR3 DNA: TGTGCCAGCAGTCCCCGGGACATCGCAGAGACCCAGTACTTC. This encodes CASSPRDIAETQYF.

This chain links TRBV5-4 with TRBJ2-7, with D possibly being TRBD2 (5 bases). V was shortened by 5 bases and J by 3 bases, with 12 bases between the two germline ends. The CDR3 consists of 13 residues. Germline assignment: CDR1 SGHNT and CDR2 YYREEE (reference sequence). The CDR3 loop reads CASRPGRDYEQYF. Written as DNA, the CDR3 is TGTGCCAGCAGACCCGGACGGGACTACGAGCAGTACTTC.